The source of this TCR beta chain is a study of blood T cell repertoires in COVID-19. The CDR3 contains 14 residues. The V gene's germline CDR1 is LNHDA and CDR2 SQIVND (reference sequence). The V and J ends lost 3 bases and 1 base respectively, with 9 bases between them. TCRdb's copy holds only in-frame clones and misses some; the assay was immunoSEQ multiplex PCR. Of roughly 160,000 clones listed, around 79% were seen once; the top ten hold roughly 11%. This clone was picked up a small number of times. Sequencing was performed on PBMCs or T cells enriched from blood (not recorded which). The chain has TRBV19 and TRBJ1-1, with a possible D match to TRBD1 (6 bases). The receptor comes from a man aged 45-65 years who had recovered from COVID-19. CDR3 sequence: CASSMDSANTEAFF. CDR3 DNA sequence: TGTGCCAGTAGTATGGACAGTGCGAACACTGAAGCTTTCTTT.